This passage covers 8 T cell receptor beta chains from one sample sequenced in a study of shared clonotypes between healthy human individuals. Naive CD8 isolation took CD45RO-negative cells positively selected for CCR7 and excluded terminally differentiated effector memory CD45RA+ cells. Sequencing used immunoSEQ multiplex PCR; TCRdb keeps in-frame clones, though not all of them. In the table there are about 2 million clones, about 94% of which are singletons. Sequencing was done on a sample of naive CD8+ T cells sorted from blood. The receptors were sampled from a man in his late teens or twenties in good health.

This chain connects TRBV18 to TRBJ2-1; the D gene is possibly TRBD2 (6 bases). The length of the CDR3 is 12 residues. V dropped 4 bases and J dropped 8 bases, with 9 bases sitting between them. In germline, CDR1 is KGHSH, CDR2 LQKENI. The CDR3 bases are TGTGCCAGCTCACGGGGCGGGGATGAGCAGTTCTTC. Protein sequence: CASSRGGDEQFF.

Turning to this clone: The sample holds other DNA sequences that translate to the same CDR3. This chain links TRBV13 with TRBJ2-3; 13 nucleotides match TRBD2. The CDR3 length is 16 residues. Germline CDR1 is PRHDT and CDR2 is FYEKMQ (reference sequence). The ends lost 5 bases at V and 2 bases at J; junction bases unmatched: 4. The CDR3 bases are TGTGCCAGCAGCCTGGGACTAGCGGGGTCCACAGATACGCAGTATTTT. This codes for CASSLGLAGSTDTQYF. Based on the CDR3 plus reference TRBV13 and TRBJ2-3, the full variable domain is AAGVIQSPRHLIKEKRETATLKCYPIPRHDTVYWYQQGPGQDPQFLISFYEKMQSDKGSIPDRFSAQQFSDYHSELNMSSLELGDSALYFCASSLGLAGSTDTQYFGPGTRLTVL.

The rearrangement uses TRBV6-5 and TRBJ2-2; 7 bases agree with TRBD1. The CDR3 sequence is 15 residues long. V was pared by 7 bases and J by 2 bases, with 7 bases of the junction left unmatched. From germline, CDR1 is MNHEY and CDR2 SVGAGI. The DNA for the CDR3 is TGTGCCAGCACCGACAGGGACAGTAACACCGGGGAGCTGTTTTTT. It encodes CASTDRDSNTGELFF.

This sequence joins TRBV2 and TRBJ2-2; D tentatively reads TRBD1 or TRBD2 (5 bases each). V lost 6 bases, J lost 4 bases, and 15 bases lay in between. The CDR3 length is 15 residues. The germline gives CDR1 SNHLY, CDR2 FYNNEI. CDR3 protein: CASRGTGAPTGELFF. CDR3 DNA: TGTGCCAGCAGGGGGACCGGGGCGCCCACCGGGGAGCTGTTTTTT.

This clone was seen just once. The chain combines TRBV28 with TRBJ2-2; 10 bases agree with TRBD1. The trim removed 4 bases at V and 3 bases at J, leaving 8 bases unmatched. Per the germline V gene, CDR1 is MDHEN and CDR2 is SYDVKM. The CDR3 has 17 amino acids. The CDR3 nucleotides are TGTGCCAGCAGTTCTCCGGGACAGGGGACATACACCGGGGAGCTGTTTTTT. Amino acids: CASSSPGQGTYTGELFF. Drawing the rest from reference TRBV28 and TRBJ2-2, the complete variable domain is DVKVTQSSRYLVKRTGEKVFLECVQDMDHENMFWYRQDPGLGLRLIYFSYDVKMKEKGDIPEGYSVSREKKERFSLILESASTNQTSMYLCASSSPGQGTYTGELFFGEGSRLTVL.

The chain carries TRBV7-6 and TRBJ2-3; 7 bases are a match to TRBD1. With 2 bases clipped from V and 6 bases from J, the junction kept 8 bases outside the gene matches. In germline, CDR1 is SGHVS, CDR2 FNYEAQ. CDR3 length equals 15 residues. CDR3 loop: CASSLTGTERDTQYF. The CDR3, as DNA: TGTGCCAGCAGCTTAACCGGGACAGAAAGGGATACGCAGTATTTT.

The chain combines TRBV6-1 with TRBJ1-6, with 7 bases fitting TRBD1. This CDR3 contains 14 residues. Germline V lookup: CDR1 MNHNS, CDR2 SASEGT. J gave up 9 bases and V 8 bases, and 10 bases lay outside the gene matches. CDR3 coding DNA: TGTGCCAGCGGACCCTGGGACAGCGGTTCACCCCTCCACTTT. This codes for CASGPWDSGSPLHF.

The chain couples TRBV28 to TRBJ2-2; D gene unclear. The CDR3 has 13 amino acids. Germline values: CDR1 MDHEN, CDR2 SYDVKM. V gave up 3 bases and J gave up 6 bases, with 8 bases separating them. CDR3 amino acids: CASSFMGSGELFF. The CDR3 DNA is TGTGCCAGCAGTTTTATGGGGTCCGGGGAGCTGTTTTTT.